Many counts were recorded for the clone carrying this T cell receptor beta chain. As yet, its antigen is unknown. MiXCR, run by TCRdb on the 5' RACE reads, gives a single entry per CDR3 protein. The sample holds 200,000 to 300,000 distinct CDR3 sequences, more than 20% seen once. The data belong to a study of CD8 T cells in ankylosing spondylitis. V gave up 8 bases and J gave up 7 bases, with 23 bases separating them. The CDR3 spans 15 residues. Broader study findings: About 8 highly homologous variants made up a TCR beta motif, and this motif appeared characteristic of ankylosing spondylitis blood.

This receptor was taken from a male donor with ankylosing spondylitis or in good health (not recorded which). The V gene is TRBV12-3 or TRBV12-4, the J gene TRBJ2-5; no clear D gene. Sample: blood, either unsorted or a sorted T cell fraction (not recorded which). CDR3: CASRSSRLVGGTQYF. In DNA, the CDR3 is TGTGCCAGCCGATCCTCAAGACTCGTCGGTGGGACCCAGTACTTC.